This entry lists 22 T cell receptor beta chains sequenced from one sample in a study of shared clonotypes between healthy human individuals. TCRdb keeps only in-frame clones here, not all; method: immunoSEQ multiplex PCR. The table includes hundreds of thousands of clones, 95% to 98% detected once. Naive CD8 cells, CD45RO-negative and positively selected for CCR7, excluded terminally differentiated effector memory CD45RA+ cells. Sequenced material: naive CD8+ T cells sorted from blood. The receptors come from a man aged 25 to 40 in good health.

The chain employs TRBV11-2 and TRBJ2-4; the D is unclear. Between the trimmed V and J ends, which lost 0 bases and 0 bases, there was a span of 9 bases. The CDR3 loop spans 16 amino acids. Germline-derived CDR1 and CDR2 are SGHAT and FQNNGV. CDR3 protein: CASSLETHLAKNIQYF. Here the CDR3 DNA reads TGTGCCAGCAGCTTAGAGACCCATCTAGCCAAAAACATTCAGTACTTC. Full variable domain (rest looked up from reference TRBV11-2 and TRBJ2-4): EAGVAQSPRYKIIEKRQSVAFWCNPISGHATLYWYQQILGQGPKLLIQFQNNGVVDDSQLPKDRFSAERLKGVDSTLKIQPAKLEDSAVYLCASSLETHLAKNIQYFGAGTRLSVL.

The V and J genes are TRBV5-1 and TRBJ1-1; D is unresolved. With 3 bases removed from V and 1 base from J, the gap between germline ends came to 7 bases. The germline gives CDR1 SGHRS, CDR2 YFSETQ. This CDR3 is 13 amino acids long. CDR3 nucleotides: TGCGCCAGCAGCTCGGCCCCGAACACTGAAGCTTTCTTT. Its translation is CASSSAPNTEAFF.

The rearrangement joins TRBV25-1 to TRBJ2-7; no definite D call. CDR1 MGHDK and CDR2 SYGVNS come from the germline V gene. V gave up 2 bases and J gave up 11 bases, with 16 bases separating them. This CDR3 contains 13 residues. The CDR3 DNA sequence: TGTGCCAGCAGTGAAGGTTCATGGCAGGCAAAGTACTTC. It codes for CASSEGSWQAKYF.

The J gene is TRBJ1-1, the V gene TRBV7-3; TRBD1 matches 7 bases. Germline loops: CDR1 SGHTA, CDR2 FQGTGA. The CDR3 extends over 13 amino acids. With 5 bases clipped from V and 5 bases from J, the junction kept 5 bases outside the gene matches. CDR3 DNA: TGTGCCAGCAGCCCGCGCAGGGGGACTGAAGCTTTCTTT. Its translation: CASSPRRGTEAFF.

V usage is TRBV2 and J usage is TRBJ2-5, with D uncertain. Germline V gives CDR1 SNHLY, CDR2 FYNNEI. The CDR3 sequence is 12 residues long. V was pared by 0 bases and J by 2 bases, with 1 base between. In DNA, the CDR3 is TGTGCCAGCAGTGAAGCACAAGAGACCCAGTACTTC. As protein: CASSEAQETQYF.

The chain combines TRBV7-9 with TRBJ1-4, with unresolved D. Germline lookup yields CDR1 SEHNR and CDR2 FQNEAQ (reference sequence). CDR3 size: 17 residues. V dropped 6 bases and J dropped 6 bases, with 23 bases sitting between them. The CDR3 sequence is CASRDSSPQRGYEKLFF. In DNA form, the CDR3 reads TGTGCCAGCAGAGATTCCTCCCCACAGCGGGGATATGAAAAACTGTTTTTT.

This clone was observed a single time. This chain uses TRBV7-9 with TRBJ1-2, with TRBD1 matching 7 bases. The CDR3 has 14 residues. Per germline, CDR1 SEHNR and CDR2 FQNEAQ (reference sequence). CDR3 coding DNA: TGTGCTCTGGACAGGATGCCTGTGGCCTATGGCTACACCTTC. It encodes CALDRMPVAYGYTF.

This clone showed up just once. The chain has TRBV29-1 and TRBJ2-1, with a possible D match to TRBD2 (5 bases). V was trimmed by 5 bases and J by 5 bases, leaving 13 bases between them. The CDR3 contains 13 residues. Germline CDR1 and CDR2: SQVTM and ANQGSEA. The CDR3: CSVHRETDNEQFF. The CDR3 region has the DNA TGCAGCGTTCATCGGGAAACAGACAATGAGCAGTTCTTC.

The genes are TRBV5-1 and TRBJ2-5; possible D gene TRBD2, 5 bases. The germline V gene has CDR1 SGHRS and CDR2 YFSETQ. CDR3 length: 13 residues. V lost 4 bases and J lost 5, with 12 bases in between. Here the CDR3 reads CASSPEGAETQYF. In DNA form, the CDR3 reads TGCGCCAGCAGCCCCGAGGGTGCGGAGACCCAGTACTTC. The full variable domain, completed using reference TRBV5-1 and TRBJ2-5, is KAGVTQTPRYLIKTRGQQVTLSCSPISGHRSVSWYQQTPGQGLQFLFEYFSETQRNKGNFPGRFSGRQFSNSRSEMNVSTLELGDSALYLCASSPEGAETQYFGPGTRLLVL.

V gene TRBV4-1 combines with J gene TRBJ1-2; D is undetermined. The CDR3 is 14 residues long. CDR1 MGHRA and CDR2 YSYEKL come from the germline V gene. Trimming removed 5 bases from V and 2 bases from J, with 12 bases in between. CDR3 in DNA: TGCGCCAGCAGCTCTTCCCGTAAAAACTATGGCTACACCTTC. Residues: CASSSSRKNYGYTF.

This chain uses TRBV14 with TRBJ1-1; D call uncertain. CDR1 and CDR2 (germline): SGHDN, FVKESK. The V end was cut by 6 bases, the J end by 0 bases, with 8 bases between. The CDR3 totals 13 residues. This CDR3 reads CASSSSVNTEAFF. The CDR3 DNA reads TGTGCCAGCAGTTCGTCGGTGAACACTGAAGCTTTCTTT.

In regard to this clone: Other nucleotide sequences in the sample specify the same CDR3. The chain employs TRBV29-1 and TRBJ2-1; TRBD1 is a possible D gene (5 bases). The CDR3 has 13 residues. Trimming pared 4 bases from V and 0 bases from J, leaving 7 bases between. CDR1 and CDR2 (germline): SQVTM, ANQGSEA. The CDR3, as DNA: TGCAGCGTTGTAGGGGTCTCCTACAATGAGCAGTTCTTC. Protein sequence: CSVVGVSYNEQFF.

This rearrangement joins TRBV7-9 to TRBJ2-7; a weak D match, TRBD1 (6 bases). The germline V gene encodes CDR1 SEHNR and CDR2 FQNEAQ (reference sequence). The CDR3 length is 12 residues. V was pared by 5 bases and J by 3 bases, with 8 bases between. CDR3 loop: CASSRQVYEQYF. In DNA, the CDR3 is TGTGCCAGCAGCAGACAGGTCTACGAGCAGTACTTC.

The genes are TRBV7-9 and TRBJ2-6; no clear D. Trimming removed 6 bases at V and 1 base at J, with 1 base between. Germline V gene data show CDR1 as SEHNR and CDR2 as FQNEAQ (reference sequence). This CDR3 region has 12 residues. The CDR3 protein is CASRSGANVLTF. In DNA, the CDR3 is TGTGCCAGCAGGTCTGGGGCCAACGTCCTGACTTTC.

The rearrangement links TRBV29-1 to TRBJ2-7; D gene uncertain. CDR1 and CDR2 (germline): SQVTM, ANQGSEA. The CDR3 has 10 residues. The CDR3 region has the DNA TGCAGGATAATACCCTACGAGCAGTACTTC. This encodes CRIIPYEQYF.

The J gene is TRBJ2-7, the V gene TRBV23-1; 9 nucleotides line up with TRBD2. TRBV23-1 is an ORF, and what it does is uncertain. The ends lost 2 bases at V and 4 bases at J; junction bases unmatched: 18. The CDR3 sequence is 19 residues long. The chain's CDR3 is CASSQGWDRPSGTVYEQYF. The CDR3 DNA reads as TGCGCCAGCAGTCAAGGCTGGGATAGGCCTAGCGGGACAGTGTACGAGCAGTACTTC.

A single count supports this clone. This rearrangement joins TRBV6-5 to TRBJ1-5; a possible D gene is TRBD1 (5 bases). With 5 bases removed from V and 7 bases from J, the gap between germline ends came to 18 bases. Germline V gene data show CDR1 as MNHEY and CDR2 as SVGAGI. The CDR3 consists of 15 residues. Written as DNA, the CDR3 is TGTGCCAGCAGTCCCGTAGCAGGGATGCGGCAGCCCCAGCATTTT. Encoded protein: CASSPVAGMRQPQHF.

This chain connects TRBV27 to TRBJ2-7; no firm D call. The CDR3 contains 13 residues. In germline, CDR1 is MNHEY, CDR2 SMNVEV (reference sequence). V was pared by 2 bases and J by 4 bases, with 9 bases between. CDR3 DNA: TGTGCCAGCAGTTTAGCCTCACCATACGAGCAGTACTTC. It translates to CASSLASPYEQYF.

The chain is built from TRBV10-3 and TRBJ2-3; a possible D gene is TRBD2 (6 bases). The CDR3 contains 15 residues. V lost 5 bases to trimming and J lost 0 bases, with 12 bases between them. Germline V lookup: CDR1 ENHRY, CDR2 SYGVKD. CDR3 in DNA: TGTGCCATCAGTATCGGGACTTCTAGCACAGATACGCAGTATTTT. Protein sequence: CAISIGTSSTDTQYF.

The chain employs TRBV6-1 and TRBJ2-7; perhaps TRBD2 as D (6 bases). Trimming pared 3 bases from V and 0 bases from J, leaving 15 bases between. CDR3 size: 16 residues. In germline, CDR1 is MNHNS, CDR2 SASEGT. CDR3 residues: CASSDLTDYNSYEQYF. The CDR3 nucleotides read TGTGCCAGCAGTGACCTTACGGACTACAACTCCTACGAGCAGTACTTC.

For the CDR3, the DNA is TGTGCCAGCAGTTTAGGCGGGAGGCGCACAGATACGCAGTATTTT. This gives the protein CASSLGGRRTDTQYF. The V gene is TRBV28, the J gene TRBJ2-3; 8 nucleotides match TRBD2. The germline V gene has CDR1 MDHEN and CDR2 SYDVKM. The J segment lost 1 base and the V segment lost 2 bases, leaving 2 bases of the junction unmatched. The CDR3 consists of 15 residues.

This chain connects TRBV7-2 to TRBJ2-1, with TRBD2 as a possible D gene (6 bases). The CDR3 is made up of 15 amino acids. Germline V gene sequence: CDR1 SGHTA, CDR2 FQGNSA. Trimming left V 1 base short and J 6 bases short, with 13 bases between. This chain's CDR3 is CASSLGPGEFNEQFF. The CDR3 DNA reads TGTGCCAGCAGCTTAGGTCCGGGGGAATTCAATGAGCAGTTCTTC.